This entry is about one T cell receptor (beta chain). This clonotype was picked up many times. The target of this receptor is not known. No much larger clonotype is one base removed from it; base qualities were not supplied. The TCR beta CDR3 regions were amplified from RNA transcripts. The first round of RT-PCR for the TCR CDR3 was performed with the HTBI primer set and the Qiagen OneStep RT-PCR kit. A second multiplex PCR round built the libraries, followed by size selection and purification. Sequencing of the libraries was done on an Illumina HiSeq2000 using paired-end 100 bp reads. Under the source paper's analysis protocol: SOAPnuke was used to process the raw data, throwing out any read that contained adapters or uncalled bases, had a mean Phred below 15, or lacked an exact constant-primer or identifier match. COPE v1.2.5 was used to merge the high-quality paired reads, and each unique nucleotide sequence was defined as a clonotype. MiTCR v1.1 was used to align clonotypes to the IMGT TRBV, TRBD and TRBJ reference segments. The analysis included only V-J combinations with a frequency above 0.0001, which together covered around 99% of the repertoires. A TCS score was defined as the ratio between F50 (clonal expansion) and ExV (chaos), using BLOSUM62-based TCRdist between CDR3 peptides within each V-J. Welch's t-statistics and random forest reduced just over 500 V-J features to about 13, which were used in a naive Bayes classifier (R e1071). The public reads were reprocessed in TCRdb via fastp at Q25 and MiXCR, keeping in-frame beta chains. Duplicate CDR3 protein sequences are folded into a single record with the most common DNA and genes. TCRdb, not the original authors, processed these V and J calls. Across this sample there are 330,000 or so distinct CDR3 sequences, with 18% seen only once. Roughly 16% of the sample is held by the ten biggest clonotypes.

Ophthalmopathy patients had moderately to severely active disease, Clinical Activity Score of at least 3, NOSPECS grade of at least 4, and duration under 3 months. Any patient with an uncontrolled infection, another autoimmune disease, pregnancy or lactation was excluded. Diagnoses relied on clinical symptoms, serum thyroxine and TRAb, thyroid ultrasound and orbital computed tomography. PBMCs were isolated from more than 9 ml of fresh peripheral blood by Ficoll-Paque density gradient centrifugation. Total RNA was extracted using Trizol reagent, and RNA quality was assessed on an Agilent 2100 Bioanalyzer. The germline V gene provides CDR1 MNHEY and CDR2 SVGAGI. The cysteine opens and the phenylalanine closes a CDR3 of 15 amino acids. Here the CDR3 DNA is all that survives: 45 bases in frame from base 1. V loses 2 bases of germline sequence and J loses 2 bases, and the interval between the two ends is 10 bases.

The source of the sample is a study of T cells in Graves' hyperthyroidism and ophthalmopathy (dated by TCRdb to between 2019 and 2020). General notes on the study: Peripheral blood samples were taken at initial diagnosis, before any treatment was given. After blood sampling, hyperthyroidism patients were treated with methimazole at a starting dose of 30 mg daily, and ophthalmopathy patients were treated with high-dose intravenous methylprednisolone. TCR Vbeta CDR3 sequencing of some 140 peripheral blood samples (43 ophthalmopathy, some 75 hyperthyroidism and roughly 17 progressor patients) is reported in the paper. The roughly 91 discovery patients were randomly divided into training and test sets at a 7:3 ratio. Prospective prediction of ophthalmopathy was tested in an independent validation cohort of 18 to 20 hyperthyroidism patients and roughly 16 patients who later progressed to ophthalmopathy. In addition, the study compared T-cell repertoires in thyroid tissue and in blood from about 6 Graves' hyperthyroidism patients. To identify distinguishing TCR V-J signatures, a discovery cohort of roughly 100 patients was used, comprising 43 with Graves' ophthalmopathy and about 59 with stable Graves' hyperthyroidism.

Study-wide findings and limitations: In validation, progression to ophthalmopathy was predicted by the model with around 70% sensitivity and under 85% specificity, a median of approximately 6.5 months before onset. A model built on a 13 V-J signature distinguished ophthalmopathy from stable hyperthyroidism, reaching around 88% sensitivity and 81.08% specificity in cross-validation and 80%/75% in testing. Most expanded thyroid clonotypes (frequency above 0.001) were also detected in blood, suggesting blood repertoires may reflect thyroid immune responses. No statistical method was used to fix the sample size in advance, and group allocation was not hidden from the investigators.

The sequence is built from TRBV6-5 and TRBJ1-3; there is no confident call for the D gene. Sample: blood. The source of this sequence is a woman in her thirties or forties with Graves' ophthalmopathy. The CDR3 amino acid sequence is: CASSYSPGAGNTIYF. The nucleotide sequence is TGTGCCAGCAGTTACAGTCCCGGGGCTGGAAACACCATATATTTT.